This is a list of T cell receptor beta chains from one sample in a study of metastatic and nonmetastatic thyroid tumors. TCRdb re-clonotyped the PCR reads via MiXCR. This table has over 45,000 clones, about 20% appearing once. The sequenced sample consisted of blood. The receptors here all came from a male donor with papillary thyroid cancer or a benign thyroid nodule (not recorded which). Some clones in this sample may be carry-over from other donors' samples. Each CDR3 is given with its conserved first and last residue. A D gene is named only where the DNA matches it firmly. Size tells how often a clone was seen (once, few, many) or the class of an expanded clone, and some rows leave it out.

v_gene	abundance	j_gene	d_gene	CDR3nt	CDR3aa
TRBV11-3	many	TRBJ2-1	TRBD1	TGTGCCAGCAGCTTAGAGGGACAGGGCTCCTACAATGAGCAGTTCTTC	CASSLEGQGSYNEQFF
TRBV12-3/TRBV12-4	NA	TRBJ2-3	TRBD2	TGTGCCAGCAGCACCTCGTCCCGGGGGCGGGGGGCGGCAGATACGCAGTATTTT	CASSTSSRGRGAADTQYF
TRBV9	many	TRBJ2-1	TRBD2	TGTGCCAGCAGCGTAGAGCTAGCGGGGTACAATGAGCAGTTCTTC	CASSVELAGYNEQFF
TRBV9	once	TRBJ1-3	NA	TGTGCCAGCGGCGTAGCGGGGAGTGGGGCTGGAAACACCATATATTTT	CASGVAGSGAGNTIYF
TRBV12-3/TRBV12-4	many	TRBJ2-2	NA	TGTGCCGACTCAGGCAGGGGGGTTAACGCCGGGGAGCTGTTTTTT	CADSGRGVNAGELFF
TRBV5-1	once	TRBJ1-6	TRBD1	TGCGCCAGCAGCTTGGCGACAGGGGTGGACAGGTATAATTCACCCCTCCACTTT	CASSLATGVDRYNSPLHF
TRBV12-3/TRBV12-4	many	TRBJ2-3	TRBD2	TGTGCCAGCATTCCGGGGGGGGGGAGCGCAGATACGCAGTATTTT	CASIPGGGSADTQYF
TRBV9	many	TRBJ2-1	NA	TGTGCCAGCAGCGCCAAACCGTTTGCTGAGCAGTTCTTC	CASSAKPFAEQFF
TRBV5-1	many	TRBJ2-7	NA	TGCGCCAGCACCCGACAGGGAGGAACCTACGAGCAGTACTTC	CASTRQGGTYEQYF
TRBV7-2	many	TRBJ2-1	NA	TGTGCCAGCAGCTTTAATTGGATCGGGGAGTACAATGAGCAGTTCTTC	CASSFNWIGEYNEQFF
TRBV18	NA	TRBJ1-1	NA	TGTGCCAACTCACCAAGTCCAGGGGATGAGCGGTACTTC	CANSPSPGDERYF
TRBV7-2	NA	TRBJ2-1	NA	TGTGCCAGCAGCTTACTGGGGACTGAGCAGTTCTTC	CASSLLGTEQFF
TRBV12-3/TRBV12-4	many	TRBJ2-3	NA	TGTGCCAGCACCAGTTTTGGTACGCAGTATTTT	CASTSFGTQYF
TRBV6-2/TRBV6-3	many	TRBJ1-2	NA	TGTGCCAGCAGTGGGGGGGCCGGCGGCTACACCTTC	CASSGGAGGYTF
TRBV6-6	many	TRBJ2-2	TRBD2	TGTGCCACCACCATGAGTGTAGCGGGAGGGGGGAACACCGGGGAGCTGTTTTTT	CATTMSVAGGGNTGELFF
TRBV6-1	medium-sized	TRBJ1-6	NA	TGTGCCAGCAGTGAAGGGTTAGGAGAGCTGAGCTCCTATAATTCACCCCTCCACTTT	CASSEGLGELSSYNSPLHF
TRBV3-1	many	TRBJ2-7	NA	TGTGCCAGCAGCCAAGGGAGACAGGTCTACGAGCAGTACTTC	CASSQGRQVYEQYF
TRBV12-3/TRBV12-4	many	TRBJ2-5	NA	TGTGCCAGCAGTTTAACGGACATCCAAGAGACCCAGTACTTC	CASSLTDIQETQYF
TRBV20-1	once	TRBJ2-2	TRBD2	TGCAGTGCCCCGAGCCGACTAGCGGAGAACACCGGGGAGCTGTTTTTT	CSAPSRLAENTGELFF
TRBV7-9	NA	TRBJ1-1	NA	TGTGCCAGCAGCCCGACGGGCGGCATGAACACTGAAGCTTTCTTT	CASSPTGGMNTEAFF
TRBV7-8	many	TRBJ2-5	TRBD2	TGTGCCAGCGACCCCGGGGGACTAGGCCAAGAGACCCAGTACTTC	CASDPGGLGQETQYF
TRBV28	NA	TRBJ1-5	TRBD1	TGTGCCAGCAGCTGGACAGGGGGAGGAAATCAGCCCCAGCATTTT	CASSWTGGGNQPQHF
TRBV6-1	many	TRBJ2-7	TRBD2	TGTGCCAGCACCCAGGTGCGGGGGGACTACGAGCAGTACTTC	CASTQVRGDYEQYF
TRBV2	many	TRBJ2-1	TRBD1	TGTGCCAGCAGTTCGGACAGGAGTTACAATGAGCAGTTCTTC	CASSSDRSYNEQFF
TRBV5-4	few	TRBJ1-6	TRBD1	TGTGCCAGCTTATTGACAGGGGATGGAAATTCGCCCCTCCACTTT	CASLLTGDGNSPLHF
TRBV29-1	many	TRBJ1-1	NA	TGCAGCGTTGAGACGTGGGGGACGGCTTTCTTT	CSVETWGTAFF
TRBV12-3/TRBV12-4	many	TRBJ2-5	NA	TGTGCCAGCAGTTTTGATGGGGGCCGGGGGGAAGAGACCCAGTACTTC	CASSFDGGRGEETQYF
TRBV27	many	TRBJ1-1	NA	TGTGCCAGCAGTTTATCGGGTGTGATGAACACTGAAGCTTTCTTT	CASSLSGVMNTEAFF
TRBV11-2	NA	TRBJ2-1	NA	TGTGCCAGCAGCTTAGTATACCGGGACCACTTATTCTTC	CASSLVYRDHLFF
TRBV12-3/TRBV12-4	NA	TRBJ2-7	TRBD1	TGTGCCAGCAGTTTAATGGTGGGGACAGGGGACGAGCAGTACTTC	CASSLMVGTGDEQYF
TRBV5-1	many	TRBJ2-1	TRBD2	TGCGCCAGCAGCCCAACCCTCGCGGGAGGTTCCTACAATGAGCAGTTCTTC	CASSPTLAGGSYNEQFF
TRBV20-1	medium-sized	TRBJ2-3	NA	TGCAGTGCTAGAGATGCAGGGGGGGGAGATACGCAGTATTTT	CSARDAGGGDTQYF
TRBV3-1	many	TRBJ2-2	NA	TGTGCCAGCAGCCAAGATTGGGGAATTGGCGGGGAGCTGTTTTTT	CASSQDWGIGGELFF
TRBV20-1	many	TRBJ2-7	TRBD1	TGCAGTGCTAGCCGGACAGGGTCCTCCTACGAGCAGTACTTC	CSASRTGSSYEQYF
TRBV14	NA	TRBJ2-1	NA	TGTGCCAGCAGCCGAGGGAATTGGGATTACGATGAGCAGTTCTTC	CASSRGNWDYDEQFF
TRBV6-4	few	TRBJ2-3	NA	TGTGCCAGCAGTGACTCAGGAAAGGGCGGAGATGCGCAGTATTTT	CASSDSGKGGDAQYF
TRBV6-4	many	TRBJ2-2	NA	TGTGCCAGCAGTGACTCGACTAGCACCGGGGAGCTGTTTTTT	CASSDSTSTGELFF
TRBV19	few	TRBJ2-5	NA	TGTGCCAGTAGTAAGGGGAAGACCCAGTACTTC	CASSKGKTQYF
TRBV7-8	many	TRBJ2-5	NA	TGTGCCAGCAGCTTACTGGTCTACCAAGAGACCCAGTACTTC	CASSLLVYQETQYF
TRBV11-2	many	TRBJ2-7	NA	TGTGCCAGCAGGCCACCGGGGCGGGGTAGCTCCTACGAGCAGTACTTC	CASRPPGRGSSYEQYF
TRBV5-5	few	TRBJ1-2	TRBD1	TGTGCCAGCAGCCCGGGACAGAACTATGGCTACACCTTC	CASSPGQNYGYTF
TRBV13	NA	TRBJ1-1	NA	TGTGCCACCGAAGGGTCTTTCACTGAGGCTTTCTTT	CATEGSFTEAFF
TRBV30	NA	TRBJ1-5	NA	TGTGCCTGGACAGGGGATAGCAAGCAGCCCCCGCATTTT	CAWTGDSKQPPHF
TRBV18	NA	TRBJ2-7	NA	TGTGCCAGCTCACGGGAACGGAATTCCTACGAGCAGTACTTC	CASSRERNSYEQYF
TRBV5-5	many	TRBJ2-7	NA	TGTGCCAGCAGCTTGGTTGGGGGTTACGAGCAGTACTTC	CASSLVGGYEQYF
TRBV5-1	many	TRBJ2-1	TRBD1	TGCGCCAGCAGCTCCGGGACAGGGTCCTACAATGAGCAGTTCTTC	CASSSGTGSYNEQFF